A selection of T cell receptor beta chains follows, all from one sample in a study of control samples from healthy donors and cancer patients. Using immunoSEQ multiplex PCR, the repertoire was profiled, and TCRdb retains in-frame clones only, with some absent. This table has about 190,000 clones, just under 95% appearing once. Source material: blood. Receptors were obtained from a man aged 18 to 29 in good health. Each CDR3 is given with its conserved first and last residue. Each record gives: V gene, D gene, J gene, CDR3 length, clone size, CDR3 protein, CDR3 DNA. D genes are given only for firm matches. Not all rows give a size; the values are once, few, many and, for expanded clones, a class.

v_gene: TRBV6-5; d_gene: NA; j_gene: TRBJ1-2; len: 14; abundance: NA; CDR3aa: CASSQGQDRYGYTF; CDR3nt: TGTGCCAGCTCACAGGGTCAGGATCGGTATGGCTACACCTTC
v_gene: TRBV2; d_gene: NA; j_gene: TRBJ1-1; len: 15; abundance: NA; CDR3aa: CASSEVGGMNTEAFF; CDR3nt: TGTGCCAGCAGTGAAGTGGGGGGTATGAACACTGAAGCTTTCTTT
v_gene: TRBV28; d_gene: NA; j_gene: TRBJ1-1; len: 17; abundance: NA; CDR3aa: CASSPIPMTNLNTEAFF; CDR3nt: TGTGCCAGCAGCCCTATTCCTATGACAAACCTGAACACTGAAGCTTTCTTT
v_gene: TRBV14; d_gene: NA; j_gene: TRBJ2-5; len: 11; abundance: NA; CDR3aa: CASSQSETQYF; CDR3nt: TGTGCCAGCAGCCAGAGTGAGACCCAGTACTTC
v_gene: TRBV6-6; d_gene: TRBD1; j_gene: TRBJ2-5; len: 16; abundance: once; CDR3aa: CASRRTGAKYQETQYF; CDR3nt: TGTGCCAGCAGAAGAACAGGGGCAAAGTACCAAGAGACCCAGTACTTC
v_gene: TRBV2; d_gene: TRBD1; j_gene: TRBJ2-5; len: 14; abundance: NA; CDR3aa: CAITDRGSWETQYF; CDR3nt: TGTGCCATCACAGACAGGGGTAGTTGGGAGACCCAGTACTTC
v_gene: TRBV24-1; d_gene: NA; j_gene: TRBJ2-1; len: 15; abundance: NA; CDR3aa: CATSDSVAMVDEQFF; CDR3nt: TGTGCCACCAGTGATTCTGTTGCTATGGTCGATGAGCAGTTCTTC
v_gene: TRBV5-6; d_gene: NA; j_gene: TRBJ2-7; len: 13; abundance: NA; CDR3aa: CASSLNAGWEQYF; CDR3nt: TGTGCCAGCAGCTTGAACGCCGGGTGGGAGCAGTACTTC
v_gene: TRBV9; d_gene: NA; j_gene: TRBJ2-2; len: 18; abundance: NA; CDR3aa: CASSPGQGAGPNTGELFF; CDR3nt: TGTGCCAGCAGCCCCGGACAGGGAGCGGGACCGAACACCGGGGAGCTGTTTTTT
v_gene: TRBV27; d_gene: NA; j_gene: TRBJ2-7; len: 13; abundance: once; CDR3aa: CASSLASAYEQYF; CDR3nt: TGTGCCAGCAGTTTGGCTAGCGCCTACGAGCAGTACTTC
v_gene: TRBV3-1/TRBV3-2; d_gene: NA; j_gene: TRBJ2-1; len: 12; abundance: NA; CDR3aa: CASSQAGAEQFF; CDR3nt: TGTGCCAGCAGCCAAGCGGGCGCCGAGCAGTTCTTC
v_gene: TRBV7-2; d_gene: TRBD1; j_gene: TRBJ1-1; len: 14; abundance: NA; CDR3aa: CASSLETGETEAFF; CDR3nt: TGTGCCAGCAGCTTAGAAACAGGGGAGACTGAAGCTTTCTTT
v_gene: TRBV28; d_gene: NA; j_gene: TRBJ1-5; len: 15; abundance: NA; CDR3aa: CASSLGVGSNQPQHF; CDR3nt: TGTGCCAGCAGTTTAGGGGTGGGTAGCAATCAGCCCCAGCATTTT
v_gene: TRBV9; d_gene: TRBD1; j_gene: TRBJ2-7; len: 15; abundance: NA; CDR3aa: CASNPGTGGFYEQYF; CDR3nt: TGTGCCAGCAACCCCGGGACAGGGGGCTTCTACGAGCAGTACTTC
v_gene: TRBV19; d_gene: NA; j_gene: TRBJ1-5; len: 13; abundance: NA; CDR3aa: CASKSSGPKPQHF; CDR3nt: TGTGCCAGTAAGTCTTCGGGCCCCAAGCCCCAGCATTTT
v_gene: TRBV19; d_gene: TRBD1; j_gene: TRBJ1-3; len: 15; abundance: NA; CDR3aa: CASSAGQGPGNTIYF; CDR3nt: TGTGCCAGTAGTGCCGGACAGGGGCCCGGAAACACCATATATTTT
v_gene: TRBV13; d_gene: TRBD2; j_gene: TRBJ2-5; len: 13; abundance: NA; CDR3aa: CASSRLAGETQYF; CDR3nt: TGTGCCAGCAGTAGACTAGCGGGAGAGACCCAGTACTTC
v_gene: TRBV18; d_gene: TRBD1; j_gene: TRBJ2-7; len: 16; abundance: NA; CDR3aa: CASSQRQGATSYEQYF; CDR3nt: TGTGCCAGCTCCCAGAGACAGGGGGCGACTTCCTACGAGCAGTACTTC
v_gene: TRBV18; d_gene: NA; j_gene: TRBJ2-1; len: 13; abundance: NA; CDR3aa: CASSPPRYNEQFF; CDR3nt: TGTGCCAGCTCACCACCGAGGTACAATGAGCAGTTCTTC
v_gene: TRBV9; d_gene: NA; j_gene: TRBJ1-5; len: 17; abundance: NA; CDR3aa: CASSVKLCHFSNQPQHF; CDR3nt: TGTGCCAGCAGCGTAAAACTTTGCCACTTTAGCAATCAGCCCCAGCATTTT
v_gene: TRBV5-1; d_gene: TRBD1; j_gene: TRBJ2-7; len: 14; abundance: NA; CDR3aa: CASSLGQGVYEQYF; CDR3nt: TGCGCCAGCAGCTTAGGACAGGGGGTCTACGAGCAGTACTTC